This section outlines one T cell receptor beta chain sequence together with its context. The antigen remains undetermined. The sample originates from a study of response to subunit inactivated influenza vaccine. Study conclusions and caveats: The authors suggested that few new T cells are recruited per seasonal influenza vaccination.

TCRdb reanalysed the RT-PCR reads using MiXCR and keeps one entry per CDR3 protein. The sample shows about 700,000 distinct CDR3 sequences, 14% of them seen only once. This clonotype originated in a man aged 45-65 years who received an inactivated influenza vaccine. This material consisted of PBMCs from blood, taken approximately 15 days before vaccination.

CDR3 sequence (DNA): TGCAGTGCTAGAGTAGTCCTGGGGGAGCAGTACTTC. This sequence encodes CSARVVLGEQYF. This chain connects TRBV20-1 to TRBJ2-7; D is unresolved. Germline V gene sequence: CDR1 DFQATT, CDR2 SNEGSKA (reference sequence). Trimming pared 1 base from V and 7 bases from J, leaving 11 bases between. This CDR3 region has 12 residues.